The 22 T cell receptor beta chains listed next were all sequenced from one sample in a study of cytomegalovirus exposure and HLA in healthy donors. This PCR relied on a set of 60 Vbeta primers and 13 Jbeta primers. Produced via immunoSEQ multiplex PCR; TCRdb's table is partial and in-frame only. The sample lists approximately 69,000 clones; around four fifths were seen once. Material for sequencing was PBMCs. The receptors shown here come from a woman aged 30 to 39 in good health and CMV-seropositive.

This chain joins TRBV18 and TRBJ1-1; D not certain. The CDR3 runs to 15 residues. V dropped 6 bases and J dropped 3 bases, with 17 bases sitting between them. Germline V lookup: CDR1 KGHSH, CDR2 LQKENI. Here the CDR3 reads CASSHHVELDTEAFF. CDR3 DNA sequence: TGTGCCAGCTCCCACCATGTTGAGCTGGACACTGAAGCTTTCTTT.

The chain has TRBV6-1 and TRBJ2-2; 8 bases are shared with TRBD2. The CDR3 spans 15 residues. The V and J ends lost 6 bases and 0 bases, in that order; junction bases with no gene match: 3. Germline V gives CDR1 MNHNS, CDR2 SASEGT. The CDR3 sequence: CASRKTSANTGELFF. The CDR3 coding sequence is TGTGCCAGCAGGAAGACTAGCGCGAACACCGGGGAGCTGTTTTTT.

The chain has TRBV6-4 and TRBJ1-1; 8 nucleotides agree with TRBD1. Looked up from germline, CDR1 is MRHNA and CDR2 is SNTAGT. This CDR3 region has 11 residues. The junction had 2 bases not matched to a gene; V was cut back by 5 bases and J by 9 bases. CDR3 amino acids: CASSQGAQAFF. The CDR3 DNA sequence: TGTGCCAGCAGTCAGGGGGCGCAAGCTTTCTTT.

The chain is built from TRBV5-1 and TRBJ2-2, with TRBD2 matching over 8 bases. Germline trimming cut 2 bases from V and 3 bases from J; bases unmatched to any gene: 6. CDR1 SGHRS and CDR2 YFSETQ come from the germline V gene. CDR3 length: 16 residues. The CDR3: CASSFGGRTYTGELFF. The CDR3 nucleotides are TGCGCCAGCAGCTTTGGCGGGAGGACTTACACCGGGGAGCTGTTTTTT.

The chain carries TRBV15 and TRBJ2-7; tentatively, D is TRBD2 (6 bases). The length of the CDR3 is 15 residues. Germline lookup yields CDR1 LNHNV and CDR2 YYDKDF (reference sequence). V was shortened by 0 bases and J by 2 bases, with 11 bases between the two germline ends. The CDR3 region is CATSREGTPTYEQYF. The CDR3, as DNA: TGTGCCACCAGCAGAGAAGGGACTCCCACCTACGAGCAGTACTTC.

At least ten counts were recorded for this clone. This chain joins TRBV10-2 and TRBJ1-3, with TRBD1 matching 8 bases. This CDR3 is 14 amino acids long. V shed 7 bases and J 0 bases; nucleotides not matched to a gene: 2. CDR1 is WSHSY and CDR2 is SAAADI in the germline V gene. CDR3 DNA: TGCGCCAGCACAGGGGGCCGCTCTGGAAACACCATATATTTT. The encoded protein is CASTGGRSGNTIYF.

The gene calls are TRBV29-1 and TRBJ1-1; TRBD1 is a possible D gene (6 bases). Germline values: CDR1 SQVTM, CDR2 ANQGSEA. The ends were cut back, 7 bases at V and 4 bases at J, with 10 bases in the middle. The CDR3 has 11 amino acids. The CDR3 coding sequence is TGCAGCGCAACAGGGCTCACTGAAGCTTTCTTT. It yields the protein CSATGLTEAFF.

This clone showed up just a few times. V gene TRBV30 combines with J gene TRBJ2-1; D is uncertain. Germline-derived CDR1 and CDR2 are GTSNPN and SVGIG (reference sequence). Trimming shortened V by 0 bases and J by 2 bases, and 8 bases separated the two germline ends. The CDR3 totals 14 residues. DNA for the CDR3: TGTGCCTGGAGTGTGACTTCTGCCTACAATGAGCAGTTCTTC. Residues: CAWSVTSAYNEQFF.

This chain uses TRBV6-1 with TRBJ2-3; the match to TRBD1 covers 10 bases. Germline V gives CDR1 MNHNS, CDR2 SASEGT. V dropped 7 bases and J dropped 1; count of bases not matched to a gene: 2. The CDR3 covers 14 residues. CDR3 nucleotides: TGTGCCAGCACCGGACAGGGGGGCACAGATACGCAGTATTTT. Residues: CASTGQGGTDTQYF.

The chain has TRBV28 and TRBJ2-7, with 8 bases aligning to TRBD1. The J segment lost 4 bases and the V segment lost 2 bases, leaving 1 base of the junction unmatched. The CDR3 runs 13 residues. Germline-derived CDR1 and CDR2 are MDHEN and SYDVKM. The CDR3 nucleotides are TGTGCCAGCAGTTTAAGGGACAGGTACGAGCAGTACTTC. This gives the protein CASSLRDRYEQYF. Using reference TRBV28 and TRBJ2-7 for the parts outside the CDR3, the full variable domain is DVKVTQSSRYLVKRTGEKVFLECVQDMDHENMFWYRQDPGLGLRLIYFSYDVKMKEKGDIPEGYSVSREKKERFSLILESASTNQTSMYLCASSLRDRYEQYFGPGTRLTVT.

This chain connects TRBV20-1 to TRBJ1-4, with D tentatively TRBD1 (6 bases). The CDR3 length is 11 residues. The V end was cut by 6 bases, the J end by 8 bases, with 10 bases between. Germline CDR1 DFQATT, CDR2 SNEGSKA (reference sequence). This chain's CDR3 is CSAYRGEKLFF. The CDR3 coding sequence is TGCAGTGCGTATAGGGGGGAAAAACTGTTTTTT.

The chain links TRBV27 to TRBJ1-1; D unclear. This CDR3 spans 14 amino acids. V was cut by 3 bases and J by 5 bases, with 13 bases left in between. CDR1 and CDR2 from the germline V gene are MNHEY and SMNVEV (reference sequence). The CDR3 region is CASSFIIGETEAFF. In DNA, the CDR3 is TGTGCCAGCAGTTTTATTATCGGAGAGACTGAAGCTTTCTTT.

The chain couples TRBV27 to TRBJ2-7; 7 bases fit TRBD1. V dropped 3 bases and J dropped 11; count of bases not matched to a gene: 13. The CDR3 loop spans 14 amino acids. Germline loops: CDR1 MNHEY, CDR2 SMNVEV (reference sequence). In nucleotides, the CDR3 is TGTGCCAGCAGTTTCGCTAACTTACAGGGGATGAAGTACTTC. The encoded protein is CASSFANLQGMKYF.

This clone was seen a handful of times. V usage is TRBV4-1 and J usage is TRBJ2-1, with D hard to call. CDR1 MGHRA and CDR2 YSYEKL come from the germline V gene. V dropped 4 bases and J dropped 0 bases, with 7 bases sitting between them. The CDR3 runs 14 residues. CDR3 in amino acids: CASSPPTSYNEQFF. Here the CDR3 DNA reads TGCGCCAGCAGCCCCCCTACCTCCTACAATGAGCAGTTCTTC.

The chain combines TRBV19 with TRBJ1-2; D might be TRBD1 (5 bases). V lost 6 bases and J lost 2, with 16 bases in between. This CDR3 is 15 amino acids long. Germline V CDR1 and CDR2: LNHDA, SQIVND (reference sequence). In DNA form, the CDR3 reads TGTGCCAGTAGAACTCAACAGGAGCTCAACTATGGCTACACCTTC. This translates into CASRTQQELNYGYTF.

J is TRBJ2-2 and V is TRBV27, with 9 bases that match TRBD2. Germline V gives CDR1 MNHEY, CDR2 SMNVEV (reference sequence). The junction had 2 bases not matched to a gene; V was cut back by 3 bases and J by 6 bases. The CDR3 covers 14 residues. For the CDR3, the DNA is TGTGCCAGCAGTTTGACTAGCGGCCCCGGGGAGCTGTTTTTT. It is translated as CASSLTSGPGELFF.

Only one count was recorded for this clone. The genes are TRBV28 and TRBJ1-4; the D gene is possibly TRBD1 (5 bases). This CDR3 spans 14 amino acids. Per germline, CDR1 MDHEN and CDR2 SYDVKM. V lost 5 bases and J 6 bases, leaving 13 bases between the germline ends. CDR3 amino acids: CASSPRGSYEKLFF. The CDR3 DNA reads as TGTGCCAGCAGTCCCCGGGGGTCTTATGAAAAACTGTTTTTT.

The chain joins TRBV5-1 to TRBJ2-7; D is ambiguous. CDR3 length equals 14 residues. CDR1 is SGHRS and CDR2 is YFSETQ in the germline V gene. Trimming pared 1 base from V and 0 bases from J, leaving 8 bases between. CDR3 coding DNA: TGCGCCAGCAGCTTGTCTGCAGACTCCTACGAGCAGTACTTC. It translates to CASSLSADSYEQYF.

The gene calls are TRBV6-6 and TRBJ2-7, with TRBD1 as a possible D gene (5 bases). V lost 10 bases, J lost 2 bases, and 15 bases lay in between. Germline V gene data show CDR1 as MNHNY and CDR2 as SVGAGI (reference sequence). The CDR3 runs to 13 residues. The CDR3 DNA sequence: TGTGCCACCTTCGCAGGGTCCCCCTACGAGCAGTACTTC. Encoded protein: CATFAGSPYEQYF.

The chain couples TRBV4-2 to TRBJ1-2, with 8 bases fitting TRBD1. Looked up from germline, CDR1 is LGHNA and CDR2 is YNFKEQ. Trimming took 1 base from V and 1 from J; bases not matched to a gene: 14. This CDR3 spans 19 amino acids. The CDR3: CASSQGRAGGRSFNYGYTF. The DNA of the CDR3 is TGTGCCAGCAGCCAAGGTCGGGCAGGGGGCAGATCTTTTAACTATGGCTACACCTTC.

The chain joins TRBV28 to TRBJ2-1; 13 bases agree with TRBD2. The V gene's germline CDR1 is MDHEN and CDR2 SYDVKM. J gave up 9 bases and V 6 bases, and 5 bases lay outside the gene matches. The CDR3 totals 14 residues. CDR3 amino acids: CASRGTSGTGEQFF. The CDR3 nucleotides read TGTGCCAGCAGGGGGACTAGCGGGACGGGTGAGCAGTTCTTC.

This rearrangement joins TRBV30 to TRBJ1-3, with D unclear. The CDR3 has 13 amino acids. Germline lookup yields CDR1 GTSNPN and CDR2 SVGIG (reference sequence). Trimming pared 3 bases from V and 2 bases from J, leaving 8 bases between. The CDR3 sequence: CAWRKGAGNTIYF. In DNA, the CDR3 is TGTGCCTGGAGGAAGGGAGCTGGAAACACCATATATTTT. The entire variable domain, with the rest obtained from reference TRBV30 and TRBJ1-3, is as follows: SQTIHQWPATLVQPVGSPLSLECTVEGTSNPNLYWYRQAAGRGLQLLFYSVGIGQISSEVPQNLSASRPQDRQFILSSKKLLLSDSGFYLCAWRKGAGNTIYFGEGSWLTVV.